The entry below gives a single T cell receptor (beta chain) sequence along with its context. What it recognizes is unknown. Method: immunoSEQ multiplex PCR; TCRdb's copy keeps in-frame clones and lacks some. Here the sample spans approximately 80,000 clones, 75% to 90% being singletons. Losses at the gene ends were 5 bases for V and 2 bases for J; bases not matched to a gene: 5. The germline V gene encodes CDR1 SGHTA and CDR2 FQGTGA. The CDR3 covers 14 residues. This entry is derived from a study of T cell responses to AZD1222 COVID-19 vaccine. Study observations and caveats: None of the repertoires were sampled until the peak T cell response had passed. Dominant CD4 TCR responses targeted spike regions 160-218 and 743-854. The donors showed a predominance of white British ancestry and of females, with possible underestimation of clonal diversity. Unmutated regions of variants are reportedly targeted by nearly half of spike-specific TCRs.

The rearrangement links TRBV7-3 to TRBJ1-1; the match to TRBD1 covers 7 bases. This specimen consisted of peripheral blood, obtained on day 0 of AZD1222 vaccination. The TCR originated in an adult in good health. CDR3 bases: TGTGCCAGCAGCCCGGACAGGTATAACACTGAAGCTTTCTTT. Its protein is CASSPDRYNTEAFF. The full variable domain, in which reference TRBV7-3 and TRBJ1-1 provide the parts outside the CDR3, is GAGVSQTPSNKVTEKGKYVELRCDPISGHTALYWYRQSLGQGPEFLIYFQGTGAADDSGLPNDRFFAVRPEGSVSTLKIQRTERGDSAVYLCASSPDRYNTEAFFGQGTRLTVV.